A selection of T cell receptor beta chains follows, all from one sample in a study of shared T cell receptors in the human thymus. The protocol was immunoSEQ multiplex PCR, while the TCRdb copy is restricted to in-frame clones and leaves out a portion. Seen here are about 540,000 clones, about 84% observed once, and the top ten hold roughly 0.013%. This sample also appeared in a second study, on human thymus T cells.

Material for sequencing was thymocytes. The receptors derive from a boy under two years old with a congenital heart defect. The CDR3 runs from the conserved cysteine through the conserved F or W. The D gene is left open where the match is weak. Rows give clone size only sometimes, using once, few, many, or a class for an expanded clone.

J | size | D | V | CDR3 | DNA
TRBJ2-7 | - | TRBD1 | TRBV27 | CASSFGQGFLYEQYF | TGTGCCAGCAGTTTCGGACAGGGCTTCCTCTACGAGCAGTACTTC
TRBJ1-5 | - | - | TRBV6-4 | CASRWGQTVNQPQHF | TGTGCCAGCAGATGGGGACAAACAGTAAATCAGCCCCAGCATTTT
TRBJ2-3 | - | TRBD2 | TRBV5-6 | CASSNLAEATDTQYF | TGTGCCAGCAGCAATCTAGCGGAGGCCACAGATACGCAGTATTTT
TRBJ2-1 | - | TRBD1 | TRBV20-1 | CSAPTGAGQFF | TGCAGTGCTCCCACAGGGGCAGGGCAGTTCTTC
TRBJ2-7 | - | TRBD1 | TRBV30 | CAWSVPRTGTEPYEQYF | TGTGCCTGGAGTGTCCCCCGCACCGGGACAGAACCCTACGAGCAGTACTTC
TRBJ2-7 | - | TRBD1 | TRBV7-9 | CASSQPLDRVKYF | TGTGCCAGCAGCCAACCCCTGGACAGGGTGAAGTACTTC
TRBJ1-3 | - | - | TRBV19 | CASSNSERADTIYF | TGTGCCAGTAGTAACTCAGAGAGGGCGGACACCATATATTTT
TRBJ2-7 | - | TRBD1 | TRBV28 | CASSSSPNRGLGEQYF | TGTGCCAGCAGCTCCTCCCCAAACAGGGGGCTCGGCGAGCAGTACTTC
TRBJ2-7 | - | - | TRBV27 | CASRRGSSYEQYF | TGTGCCAGCAGAAGGGGCAGCTCCTACGAGCAGTACTTC
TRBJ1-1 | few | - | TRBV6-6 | CASILGGYTEAFF | TGTGCCAGCATCCTAGGAGGATACACTGAAGCTTTCTTT
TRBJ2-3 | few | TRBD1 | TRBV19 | CASSPDRGGTDTQYF | TGTGCCAGTAGCCCGGACAGGGGGGGGACAGATACGCAGTATTTT
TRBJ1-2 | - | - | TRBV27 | CASSLFKSSGYTF | TGTGCCAGCAGTTTATTTAAGAGTTCAGGCTACACCTTC
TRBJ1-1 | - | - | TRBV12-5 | CASGFTGGPEAFF | TGTGCTAGTGGTTTCACCGGGGGGCCCGAAGCTTTCTTT
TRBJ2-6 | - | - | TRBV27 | CASSLWGAWSGANVLTF | TGTGCCAGCAGTTTATGGGGCGCCTGGTCAGGGGCCAACGTCCTGACTTTC
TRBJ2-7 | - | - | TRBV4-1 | CASSHHRDIGPYEQYF | TGCGCCAGCAGCCACCACCGGGACATCGGACCTTACGAGCAGTACTTC
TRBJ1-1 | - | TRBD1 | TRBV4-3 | CASSQRARTGIRGFLNTEAFF | TGCGCCAGCAGCCAACGAGCCCGGACAGGGATAAGGGGGTTCCTGAACACTGAAGCTTTCTTT
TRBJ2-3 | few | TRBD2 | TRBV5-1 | CASSLAGTSGRRPDTQYF | TGCGCCAGCAGCTTGGCCGGGACTAGCGGGAGGAGGCCAGATACGCAGTATTTT
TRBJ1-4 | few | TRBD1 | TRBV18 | CASSHETGEANEKLFF | TGTGCCAGCTCACACGAGACAGGGGAGGCTAATGAAAAACTGTTTTTT
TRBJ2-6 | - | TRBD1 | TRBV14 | CASSQPGTVAGGGANVLTF | TGTGCCAGCAGCCAACCCGGGACAGTGGCGGGCGGAGGGGCCAACGTCCTGACTTTC
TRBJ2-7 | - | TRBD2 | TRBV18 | CASSPSGTRVSYEQYF | TGTGCCAGCTCACCCTCAGGGACTAGGGTGAGCTACGAGCAGTACTTC
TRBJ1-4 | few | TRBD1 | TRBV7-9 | CASSPTQVRGLLANEKLFF | TGTGCCAGCAGCCCAACCCAAGTCAGGGGGCTTTTGGCTAATGAAAAACTGTTTTTT
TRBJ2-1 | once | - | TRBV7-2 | CASIGRNEQFF | TGTGCCAGCATAGGGAGGAATGAGCAGTTCTTC
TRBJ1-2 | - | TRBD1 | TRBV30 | CAWRNAGTGEGFYGYTF | TGTGCCTGGAGGAATGCGGGGACAGGGGAGGGTTTCTATGGCTACACCTTC
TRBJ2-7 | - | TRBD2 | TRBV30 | CAWSTIGTSGYEQYF | TGTGCCTGGAGTACAATCGGGACTAGCGGCTACGAGCAGTACTTC
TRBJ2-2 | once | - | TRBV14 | CASSPIGSRPGELFF | TGTGCCAGCAGCCCGATCGGGAGCAGGCCCGGGGAGCTGTTTTTT
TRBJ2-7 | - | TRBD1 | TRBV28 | CASSCRGPLNSYEQYF | TGTGCCAGCAGTTGCAGGGGGCCCCTAAACTCCTACGAGCAGTACTTC
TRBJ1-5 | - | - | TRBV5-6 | CASSLGGDQPQHF | TGTGCCAGCAGCTTAGGCGGGGATCAGCCCCAGCATTTT
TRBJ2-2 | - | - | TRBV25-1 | CASSVTGVHPGELFF | TGTGCCAGCAGTGTTACGGGAGTCCACCCGGGGGAGCTGTTTTTT
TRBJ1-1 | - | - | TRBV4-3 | CASSQVMGSLPEAFF | TGCGCCAGCAGCCAAGTAATGGGCAGTCTACCTGAAGCTTTCTTT
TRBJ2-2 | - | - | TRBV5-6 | CASSLTLQGQANTGELFF | TGTGCCAGCAGCCTGACTCTACAGGGTCAAGCGAACACCGGGGAGCTGTTTTTT
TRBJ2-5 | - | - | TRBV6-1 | CASSLLEGQETQYF | TGTGCCAGCAGCCTCTTGGAGGGACAAGAGACCCAGTACTTC
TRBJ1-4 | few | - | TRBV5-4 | CASRPGETTNEKLFF | TGTGCCAGCAGGCCCGGGGAGACAACTAATGAAAAACTGTTTTTT
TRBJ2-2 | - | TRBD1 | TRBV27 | CASSLIERTGIPGELFF | TGTGCCAGCAGTTTAATAGAGAGGACAGGGATCCCCGGGGAGCTGTTTTTT
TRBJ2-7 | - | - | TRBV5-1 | CASSPRVRDFIPSYEQYF | TGCGCCAGCAGCCCGCGAGTACGAGACTTCATACCTTCCTACGAGCAGTACTTC
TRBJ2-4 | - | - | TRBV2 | CASSERQTTLAKNIQYF | TGTGCCAGCAGTGAAAGACAGACAACCCTAGCCAAAAACATTCAGTACTTC
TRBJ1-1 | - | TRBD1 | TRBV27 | CASSLTGRGRTEAFF | TGTGCCAGCAGTTTAACGGGCAGGGGGCGGACTGAAGCTTTCTTT
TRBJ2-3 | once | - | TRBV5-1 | CASSLSQRADTDTQYF | TGCGCCAGCAGCTTGTCCCAGCGGGCCGACACAGATACGCAGTATTTT
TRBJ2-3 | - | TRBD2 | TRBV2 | CASSEGLAGEQYF | TGTGCCAGCAGTGAAGGTCTAGCGGGGGAGCAGTATTTT
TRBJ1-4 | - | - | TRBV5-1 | CASSLGGGEGEKLFF | TGCGCCAGCAGCTTAGGCGGCGGCGAGGGTGAAAAACTGTTTTTT
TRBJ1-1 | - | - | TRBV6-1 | CASSESQGSRTEAFF | TGTGCCAGCAGTGAATCGCAGGGTAGCCGGACTGAAGCTTTCTTT
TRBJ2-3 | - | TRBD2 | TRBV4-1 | CASSQDGTSGFKRGTDTQYF | TGCGCCAGCAGCCAAGATGGGACTAGCGGATTTAAACGGGGCACAGATACGCAGTATTTT
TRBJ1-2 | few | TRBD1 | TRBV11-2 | CASSPRGGTGLYGYTF | TGTGCCAGCAGCCCACGGGGGGGGACAGGGCTTTATGGCTACACCTTC
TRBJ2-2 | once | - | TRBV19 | CASSAGELFF | TGTGCCAGTTCGGCCGGGGAGCTGTTTTTT